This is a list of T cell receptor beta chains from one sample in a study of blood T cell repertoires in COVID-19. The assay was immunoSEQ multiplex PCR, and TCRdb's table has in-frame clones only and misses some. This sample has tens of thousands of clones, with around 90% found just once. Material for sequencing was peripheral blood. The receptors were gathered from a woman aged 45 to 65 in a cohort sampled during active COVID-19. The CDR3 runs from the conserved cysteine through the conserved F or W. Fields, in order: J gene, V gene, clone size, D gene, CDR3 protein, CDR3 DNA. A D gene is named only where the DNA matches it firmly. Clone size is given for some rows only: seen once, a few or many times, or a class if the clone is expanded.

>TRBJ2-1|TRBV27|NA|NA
CASSFTGTLYNEQFF
TGTGCCAGCAGTTTCACCGGGACTCTTTACAATGAGCAGTTCTTC
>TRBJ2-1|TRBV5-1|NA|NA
CASSLNGPGGPYNEQFF
TGCGCCAGCAGCTTGAATGGTCCGGGGGGCCCCTACAATGAGCAGTTCTTC
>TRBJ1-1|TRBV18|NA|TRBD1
CASSRVGQGKNTEAFF
TGTGCCAGCTCACGGGTCGGACAGGGAAAAAACACTGAAGCTTTCTTT
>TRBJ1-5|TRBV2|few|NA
CASSEYLYRNQPQHF
TGTGCCAGCAGTGAATATCTTTATCGCAATCAGCCCCAGCATTTT
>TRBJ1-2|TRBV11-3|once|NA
CASTLSRGDYGYTF
TGTGCCAGCACCCTCAGTCGGGGGGACTATGGCTACACCTTC
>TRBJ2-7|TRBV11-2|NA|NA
CASSLSGDVHEQYF
TGTGCCAGCAGCTTATCAGGGGATGTCCACGAGCAGTACTTC
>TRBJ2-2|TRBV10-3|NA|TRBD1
CAISGLTGGVLNTGELFF
TGTGCCATCAGTGGACTAACAGGGGGTGTTCTGAACACCGGGGAGCTGTTTTTT
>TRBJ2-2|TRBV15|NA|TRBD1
CATSRTGQGGSGELFF
TGTGCCACCAGCAGAACGGGACAGGGCGGATCCGGGGAGCTGTTTTTT
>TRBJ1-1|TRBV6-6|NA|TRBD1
CASSRMTGGTEAFF
TGTGCCAGCAGCCGAATGACAGGGGGCACTGAAGCTTTCTTT
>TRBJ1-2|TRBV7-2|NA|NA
CASSFWLGRDTYGYTF
TGTGCCAGCAGCTTTTGGTTGGGCAGGGACACCTATGGCTACACCTTC
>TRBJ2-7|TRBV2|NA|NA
CASRTLGTSYEQYF
TGTGCCAGCAGGACGCTAGGTACCTCCTACGAGCAGTACTTC
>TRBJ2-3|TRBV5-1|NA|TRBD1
CASTMAGGSADTQYF
TGCGCCAGCACCATGGCAGGGGGCAGTGCAGATACGCAGTATTTT
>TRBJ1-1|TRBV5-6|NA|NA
CASRGRVAEAFF
TGTGCCAGCAGGGGTCGGGTCGCTGAAGCTTTCTTT
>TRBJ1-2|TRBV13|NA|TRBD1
CASNRQGAGYGYTF
TGTGCCAGCAACCGACAGGGGGCTGGATATGGCTACACCTTC
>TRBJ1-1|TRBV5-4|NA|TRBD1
CASSSRTGLTEAFF
TGTGCCAGCAGTAGCCGGACAGGGCTCACTGAAGCTTTCTTT
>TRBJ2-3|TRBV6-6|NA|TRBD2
CASSSGLAGPTDTQYF
TGTGCCAGCAGTTCGGGACTAGCGGGACCCACAGATACGCAGTATTTT
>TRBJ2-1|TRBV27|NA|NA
CASSRNGGFYEQFF
TGTGCCAGCAGTCGGAATGGAGGGTTTTATGAGCAGTTCTTC
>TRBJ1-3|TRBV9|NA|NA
CASSTLDRASGNTIYF
TGTGCCAGCAGCACCCTGGACAGAGCTTCTGGAAACACCATATATTTT
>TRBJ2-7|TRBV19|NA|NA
CASSNVDTTYEQYF
TGTGCCAGTAGTAATGTGGACACTACCTACGAGCAGTACTTC
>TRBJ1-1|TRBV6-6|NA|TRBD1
CASSYQRQGNTEAFF
TGTGCCAGCAGTTATCAAAGACAGGGGAACACTGAAGCTTTCTTT
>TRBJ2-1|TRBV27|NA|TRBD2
CASTGLAGAISYNEQFF
TGTGCCAGCACAGGGCTAGCGGGAGCAATCTCCTACAATGAGCAGTTCTTC
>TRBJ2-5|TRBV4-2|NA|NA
CASSQAAGVQETQYF
TGTGCCAGCAGCCAGGCTGCAGGGGTCCAAGAGACCCAGTACTTC
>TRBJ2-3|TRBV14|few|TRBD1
CASSPTGVADTQYF
TGTGCCAGCAGCCCGACAGGGGTGGCAGATACGCAGTATTTT
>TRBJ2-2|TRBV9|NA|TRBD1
CASRGKTGRTGELFF
TGTGCCAGCAGGGGAAAGACAGGGAGAACCGGGGAGCTGTTTTTT
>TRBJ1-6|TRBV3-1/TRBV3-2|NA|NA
CASSHGQSGSPLHF
TGTGCCAGCAGCCACGGACAGTCCGGGTCACCCCTCCACTTT
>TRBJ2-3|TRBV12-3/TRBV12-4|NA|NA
CASSLWGADTQYF
TGTGCCAGCAGTTTATGGGGGGCAGATACGCAGTATTTT
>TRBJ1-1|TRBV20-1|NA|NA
CSARDTYEAFF
TGCAGTGCTAGGGACACGTACGAAGCTTTCTTT
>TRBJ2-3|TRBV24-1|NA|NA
CATSRPNADRQYF
TGTGCCACCAGTAGACCGAATGCGGATAGGCAGTATTTT
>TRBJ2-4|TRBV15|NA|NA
CATSREPGFGLIDIQYF
TGTGCCACCAGCAGAGAGCCCGGGTTCGGACTTATAGACATTCAGTACTTC
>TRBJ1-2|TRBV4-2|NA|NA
CASSQELRNYGYTF
TGTGCCAGCAGCCAAGAATTGCGGAACTATGGCTACACCTTC
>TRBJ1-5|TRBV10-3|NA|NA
CATGVGDYSNQPQHF
TGTGCCACAGGGGTAGGGGATTATAGCAATCAGCCCCAGCATTTT
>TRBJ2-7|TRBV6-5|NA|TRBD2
CASSFLGRAAVEQYF
TGTGCCAGCAGTTTCCTCGGGAGGGCCGCTGTTGAGCAGTACTTC
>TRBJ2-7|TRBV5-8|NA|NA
CASSLSGLEQYF
TGTGCCAGCAGCTTGTCAGGCCTCGAGCAGTACTTC
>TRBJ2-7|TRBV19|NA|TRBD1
CASRLTGASYEQYF
TGTGCCAGTAGGCTGACAGGGGCGAGCTACGAGCAGTACTTC
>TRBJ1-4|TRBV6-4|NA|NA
CASSYQWPGEKLFF
TGTGCCAGCAGCTATCAGTGGCCAGGTGAAAAACTGTTTTTT
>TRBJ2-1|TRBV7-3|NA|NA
CASSLWAGSSYNEQFF
TGTGCCAGCAGCTTATGGGCGGGAAGCTCCTACAATGAGCAGTTCTTC
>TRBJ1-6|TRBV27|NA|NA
CASSFSAGLGSPLHF
TGTGCCAGCAGTTTTTCGGCCGGACTGGGTTCACCCCTCCACTTT
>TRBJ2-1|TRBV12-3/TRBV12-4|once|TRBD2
CASSLRLAGEQFF
TGTGCCAGCAGTCTTCGACTAGCGGGAGAGCAGTTCTTC
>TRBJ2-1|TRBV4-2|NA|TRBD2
CASRVSGGPHNEQFF
TGTGCCAGCAGGGTCTCGGGAGGGCCTCACAATGAGCAGTTCTTC
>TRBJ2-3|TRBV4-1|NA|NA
CASSQVFSDTQYF
TGCGCCAGCAGCCAAGTTTTCTCAGATACGCAGTATTTT
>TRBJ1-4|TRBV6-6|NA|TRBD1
CASRDRSTATNEKLFF
TGTGCCAGCAGGGACAGGAGCACTGCAACTAATGAAAAACTGTTTTTT